This T cell receptor (beta chain) was sequenced in a study of shared clonotypes between healthy human individuals. The study, taken as a whole, reports: What limited the represented genetic and exposure-history diversity was the small number of donors.

Note on this clone: Its antigen is still unknown.

V was clipped by 5 bases and J by 0 bases; unmatched bases: 3. CDR3 length equals 14 residues. Germline CDR1 is WSHSY and CDR2 is SAAADI. HIV-negative, healthy adults without recent acute infections or vaccinations were the donors. Clones were sequenced by immunoSEQ multiplex PCR, and TCRdb holds only the in-frame ones, with some missing. The data contain over a million clones, under 80% of them singletons. Input material: memory CD4+ T cells sorted from blood. The subset here: CD45RA-negative fraction. This chain joins TRBV10-2 and TRBJ1-1, with TRBD1 matching over 7 bases. This TCR was recovered from a man younger than 35 in good health. The CDR3 region is CASSRQGLNTEAFF. CDR3 sequence (DNA): TGCGCCAGCAGTCGACAGGGCTTGAACACTGAAGCTTTCTTT.